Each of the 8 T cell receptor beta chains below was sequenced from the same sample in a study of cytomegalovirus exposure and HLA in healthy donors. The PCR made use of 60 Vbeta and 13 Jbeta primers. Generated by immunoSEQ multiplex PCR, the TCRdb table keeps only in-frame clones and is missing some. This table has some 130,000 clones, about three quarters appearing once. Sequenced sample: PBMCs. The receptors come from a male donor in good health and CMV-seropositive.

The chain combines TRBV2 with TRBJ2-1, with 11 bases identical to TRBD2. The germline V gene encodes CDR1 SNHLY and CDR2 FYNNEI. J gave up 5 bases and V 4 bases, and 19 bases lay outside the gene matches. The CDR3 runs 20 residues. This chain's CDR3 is CASSVPGLAAKTWDHNEQFF. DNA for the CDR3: TGTGCCAGCAGTGTCCCGGGACTAGCGGCAAAAACTTGGGATCACAATGAGCAGTTCTTC.

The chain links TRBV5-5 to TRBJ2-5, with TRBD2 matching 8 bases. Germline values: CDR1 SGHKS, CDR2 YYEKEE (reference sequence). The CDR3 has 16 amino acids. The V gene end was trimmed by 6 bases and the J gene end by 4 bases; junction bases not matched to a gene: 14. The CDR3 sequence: CASTKREWVSGETQYF. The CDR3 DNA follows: TGTGCCAGCACCAAGCGGGAGTGGGTTTCCGGAGAGACCCAGTACTTC.

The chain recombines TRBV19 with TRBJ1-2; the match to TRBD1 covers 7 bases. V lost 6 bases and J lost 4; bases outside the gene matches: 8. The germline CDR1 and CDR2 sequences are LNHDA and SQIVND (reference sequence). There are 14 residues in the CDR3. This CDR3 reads CASSPATGVYGYTF. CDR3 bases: TGTGCCAGTAGCCCCGCCACAGGGGTCTATGGCTACACCTTC. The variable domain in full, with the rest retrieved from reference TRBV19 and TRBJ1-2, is DGGITQSPKYLFRKEGQNVTLSCEQNLNHDAMYWYRQDPGQGLRLIYYSQIVNDFQKGDIAEGYSVSREKKESFPLTVTSAQKNPTAFYLCASSPATGVYGYTFGSGTRLTVV.

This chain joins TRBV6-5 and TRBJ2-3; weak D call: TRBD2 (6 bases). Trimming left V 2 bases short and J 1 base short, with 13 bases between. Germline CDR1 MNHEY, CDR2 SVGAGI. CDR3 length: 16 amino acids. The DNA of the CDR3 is TGTGCCAGCAGTTACCGGTGGGGCGGGGGCACAGATACGCAGTATTTT. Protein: CASSYRWGGGTDTQYF.

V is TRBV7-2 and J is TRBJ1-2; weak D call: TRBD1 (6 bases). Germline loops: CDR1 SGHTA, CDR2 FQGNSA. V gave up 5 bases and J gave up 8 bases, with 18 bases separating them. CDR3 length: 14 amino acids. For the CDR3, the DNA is TGTGCCAGCAGCACGGACAGCCAGTATGGCGGCTACACCTTC. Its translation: CASSTDSQYGGYTF.

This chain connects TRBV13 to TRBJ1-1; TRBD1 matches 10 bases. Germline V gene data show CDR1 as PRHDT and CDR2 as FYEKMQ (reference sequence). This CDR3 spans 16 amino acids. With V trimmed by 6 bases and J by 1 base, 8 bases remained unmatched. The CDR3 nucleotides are TGTGCCAGCAGTTTGGCCGGGACAGGGGAGAACACTGAAGCTTTCTTT. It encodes CASSLAGTGENTEAFF.

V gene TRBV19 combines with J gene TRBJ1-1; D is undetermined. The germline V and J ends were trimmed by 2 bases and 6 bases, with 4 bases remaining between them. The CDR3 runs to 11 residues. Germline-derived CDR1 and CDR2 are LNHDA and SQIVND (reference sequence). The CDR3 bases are TGTGCCAGTAGTATAAGAGCTGAAGCTTTCTTT. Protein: CASSIRAEAFF.

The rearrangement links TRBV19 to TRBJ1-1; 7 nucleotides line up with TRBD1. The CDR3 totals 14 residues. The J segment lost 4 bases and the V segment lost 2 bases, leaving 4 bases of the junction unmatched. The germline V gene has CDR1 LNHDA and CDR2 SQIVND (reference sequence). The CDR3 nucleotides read TGTGCCAGTAGTATACACAGGGGAGCCACTGAAGCTTTCTTT. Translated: CASSIHRGATEAFF.